This T cell receptor (beta chain) came from a study of beta chain features in type 1 diabetes. General study results and limits: A PCR bias possibly favoring shorter templates would apply equally to patients and controls.

This CDR3 has 15 residues. V gave up 0 bases and J gave up 15 bases, with 23 bases separating them. Germline V CDR1 and CDR2: SGDLS, YYNGEE. Reverse transcription of all isolated RNA meant that expressed TCRB transcripts were sequenced. There were 3 million to 4 million reads on average in the naive, central memory and regulatory T cell samples. TCRdb keeps only in-frame clones here, not all; method: immunoSEQ multiplex PCR. The sample includes 330,000 or so clones, 14% of them seen just once. In regard to this clone: Its antigen is not known.

Blood was collected once per donor into heparin, averaging about 0.12 L. Central memory, naive, regulatory and stem cell-like memory CD4+ cells were sorted by CD45RO/CCR7/CD25/CD127/CD95/CD27. The TCR comes from a man younger than 40 in good health. The sample taken for sequencing was central memory CD4+ T cells from blood. The J gene is TRBJ2-3, the V gene TRBV9; perhaps TRBD1 as D (6 bases). The CDR3 DNA reads TGTGCCAGCAGCGTAGGGGTGGACAGCCTAGCCGGGTGCTATTTT. Its translation is CASSVGVDSLAGCYF.